These 21 T cell receptor beta chains share one sample of origin, sequenced in a study of blood T cell repertoires in COVID-19 (dated by TCRdb to 2020 to 2021). Libraries were made using the immunoSEQ multiplex PCR assay. As stored in TCRdb, this immuneACCESS dataset retains in-frame rearrangements with V and J assigned. A fraction of the clones does not appear; measured against another copy, unresolved V genes explain less than half of the discrepancy, and the remainder lacks a known reason. The sample data list roughly 130,000 clones, and less than 90% of these were observed just once. The ten largest clones represent 4.5% to 7% of the sample. Sequencing used PBMCs or T cells enriched from blood (not recorded which). Receptor source: a man in his forties or fifties with acute COVID-19.

This clone appeared once. The rearrangement uses TRBV7-9 and TRBJ2-1; D is possibly TRBD2 (5 bases). This CDR3 comprises 19 residues. V was clipped by 7 bases and J by 0 bases, with 25 bases between them. Germline CDR1 reads SEHNR; CDR2 reads FQNEAQ (reference sequence). The CDR3 DNA follows: TGTGCCAGCACCCTAGGAACAAGAATCCGGGGTAGCTCCTACAATGAGCAGTTCTTC. It encodes CASTLGTRIRGSSYNEQFF.

V gene TRBV7-2 combines with J gene TRBJ2-3, with TRBD2 as a possible D gene (5 bases). The CDR3 runs to 14 residues. Trimming took 6 bases from V and 3 from J, leaving 13 bases between them. Germline-derived CDR1 and CDR2 are SGHTA and FQGNSA. The CDR3 nucleotides are TGTGCCAGCAGGGCTACCCGAGGGACAGATACGCAGTATTTT. Amino acid sequence: CASRATRGTDTQYF.

This clone was found a few times. The chain carries TRBV7-9 and TRBJ1-5; D uncertain. The CDR3 is 14 residues long. CDR1 and CDR2 from the germline V gene are SEHNR and FQNEAQ (reference sequence). Trimming stripped 1 base from V and 4 bases from J, with 8 bases between. In nucleotides, the CDR3 is TGTGCCAGCAGCTTAGAGTCGGGGAATCAGCCCCAGCATTTT. It translates to CASSLESGNQPQHF.

This clone came up once. Compared with germline, one end of the junction differs, possibly owing to a read error. V usage is TRBV6-2 or TRBV6-3 and J usage is TRBJ2-1, with TRBD2 identical over 8 bases. Germline V lookup: CDR1 MNHEY, CDR2 SVGEGT. This CDR3 spans 12 amino acids. The CDR3 DNA follows: TGTGCCAGCAGTTATTCCGGGACTAGTCTGGTCTTC. It encodes CASSYSGTSLVF.

The chain couples TRBV5-4 to TRBJ2-5, with a possible D match to TRBD1 (6 bases). The length of the CDR3 is 16 residues. From germline, CDR1 is SGHNT and CDR2 YYREEE (reference sequence). V shed 0 bases and J shed 5 bases, with 17 bases lying between them. CDR3 sequence reads: CASSLGSPGQGETQYF. The CDR3 DNA follows: TGTGCCAGCAGCTTGGGGTCACCGGGACAAGGGGAGACCCAGTACTTC.

This clone appeared once. The rearrangement joins TRBV5-8 to TRBJ1-5, with D possibly TRBD1 on 5 matching bases. Trimming pared 0 bases from V and 4 bases from J, leaving 8 bases between. In germline, CDR1 is SGHTS, CDR2 YDEGEE. This CDR3 is 14 amino acids long. The CDR3 sequence: CASSLEPGNQPQHF. In DNA, the CDR3 is TGTGCCAGCAGCTTGGAACCAGGGAATCAGCCCCAGCATTTT.

This clone has only one observation. The rearrangement links TRBV7-9 to TRBJ2-5; 10 bases fit TRBD2. Germline V gene lookup returns CDR1 SEHNR and CDR2 FQNEAQ (reference sequence). J was trimmed by 4 bases and V by 8 bases; bases with no gene match: 4. The CDR3 contains 13 residues. DNA of the CDR3: TGTGCCAGCCTCCCTAGCGGGAGAGAGACCCAGTACTTC. As protein: CASLPSGRETQYF.

This chain connects TRBV28 to TRBJ2-7; D is perhaps TRBD2 (7 bases). CDR1 and CDR2 from the germline V gene are MDHEN and SYDVKM. CDR3 size: 14 residues. V dropped 2 bases and J dropped 3 bases, with 11 bases sitting between them. The CDR3 is CASSLGGAVYEQYF. CDR3 bases: TGTGCCAGCAGTTTAGGGGGGGCCGTCTACGAGCAGTACTTC.

This clone was recorded a few times. This sequence joins TRBV28 and TRBJ1-4; D is unresolved. V was clipped by 4 bases and J by 3 bases, with 12 bases between them. The length of the CDR3 is 15 residues. Looked up from germline, CDR1 is MDHEN and CDR2 is SYDVKM. For the CDR3, the DNA is TGTGCCAGCAGTTCCCCGGACTATTCTAATGAAAAACTGTTTTTT. It codes for CASSSPDYSNEKLFF.

The chain carries TRBV10-1 and TRBJ1-1, with D unresolved. Germline CDR1 WNHNN, CDR2 SYGVQD (reference sequence). The CDR3 extends over 15 amino acids. Trimming took off 0 bases at V and 1 base at J, with 9 bases between the two ends. CDR3 nucleotides: TGCGCCAGCAGTGAGTCCGGTCCCGGGAACACTGAAGCTTTCTTT. This codes for CASSESGPGNTEAFF.

This chain connects TRBV6-2 or TRBV6-3 to TRBJ2-1; 10 bases match TRBD2. Per germline, CDR1 MNHEY and CDR2 SVGEGT. This CDR3 contains 16 residues. V shed 4 bases and J 5 bases; nucleotides not matched to a gene: 8. The CDR3 reads CASSFPLAGDNNEQFF. CDR3 DNA: TGTGCCAGCAGTTTCCCTCTAGCGGGGGACAACAATGAGCAGTTCTTC.

The V gene is TRBV28, the J gene TRBJ2-7, with 8 bases lining up with TRBD1. There are 14 residues in the CDR3. Germline CDR1 and CDR2: MDHEN and SYDVKM. The J segment lost 3 bases and the V segment lost 6 bases, leaving 7 bases of the junction unmatched. CDR3 sequence reads: CASRPDRAFYEQYF. In DNA form, the CDR3 reads TGTGCCAGCAGGCCGGACAGGGCATTCTACGAGCAGTACTTC.

This clone was seen just once. The gene calls are TRBV14 and TRBJ2-7; no clear D gene. With 1 base removed from V and 9 bases from J, the gap between germline ends came to 19 bases. The CDR3 is 15 residues long. The germline V gene has CDR1 SGHDN and CDR2 FVKESK. The CDR3, as DNA: TGTGCCAGCAGCCAAGGTCCTCCAGGTCTTACTGTGCAGTACTTC. Encoded protein: CASSQGPPGLTVQYF.

In this sample, this clone turned up a few times. The chain carries TRBV10-3 and TRBJ1-2; 8 bases map to TRBD1. V was clipped by 2 bases and J by 7 bases; unmatched bases: 3. Germline values: CDR1 ENHRY, CDR2 SYGVKD. There are 13 residues in the CDR3. The CDR3 DNA is TGTGCCATCAGTGAGGGACAGGGTAGTGGCTACACCTTC. As protein: CAISEGQGSGYTF.

The rearrangement joins TRBV28 to TRBJ2-1, with 10 bases lining up with TRBD1. The trim removed 7 bases at V and 5 bases at J, leaving 5 bases unmatched. Germline loops: CDR1 MDHEN, CDR2 SYDVKM. This CDR3 comprises 14 residues. CDR3 nucleotides: TGTGCCAGCAAATCGGGACAGGGGCACAATGAGCAGTTCTTC. It is translated as CASKSGQGHNEQFF.

V usage is TRBV27 and J usage is TRBJ2-7, with 14 bases lining up with TRBD2. The CDR3 totals 17 residues. Germline lookup yields CDR1 MNHEY and CDR2 SMNVEV (reference sequence). Losses at the gene ends were 6 bases for V and 5 bases for J; bases not matched to a gene: 12. For the CDR3, the DNA is TGTGCCAGCAGCACTACCGGGACTAGCGGGAGATTCCACGAGCAGTACTTC. It specifies CASSTTGTSGRFHEQYF.

The chain combines TRBV29-1 with TRBJ2-3; D unresolved. Germline CDR1 is SQVTM and CDR2 is ANQGSEA. This CDR3 region has 10 residues. Trimming took off 6 bases at V and 3 bases at J, with 4 bases between the two ends. CDR3 bases: TGCAGCGTGAGAACAGATACGCAGTATTTT. Translated: CSVRTDTQYF.

CDR3 bases: TGTGCCAGCAGCTTAACCGGACTAGCGGGAGTACAAGAGACCCAGTACTTC. Encoded protein: CASSLTGLAGVQETQYF. The V and J genes are TRBV7-2 and TRBJ2-5; 13 bases fit TRBD2. V gave up 2 bases and J gave up 2 bases; unmatched junction bases: 5. CDR3 size: 17 residues. In germline, CDR1 is SGHTA, CDR2 FQGNSA.

The chain combines TRBV7-8 with TRBJ2-2; D is uncertain. The CDR3 runs to 15 residues. Trimming shortened V by 4 bases and J by 4 bases, and 13 bases separated the two germline ends. CDR1 SGHVS and CDR2 FQNEAQ come from the germline V gene. The CDR3 spells CASSSYRPGTGELFF. Here the CDR3 DNA reads TGTGCCAGCAGCTCTTACCGCCCGGGCACCGGGGAGCTGTTTTTT.

This clone was detected only a few times. V usage is TRBV7-2 and J usage is TRBJ1-1, with no clear D. The CDR3 contains 14 residues. Trimming shortened V by 5 bases and J by 1 base, and 11 bases separated the two germline ends. CDR1 SGHTA and CDR2 FQGNSA come from the germline V gene. CDR3 residues: CASSATLRNTEAFF. CDR3 nucleotides: TGTGCCAGCAGCGCGACATTGAGGAACACTGAAGCTTTCTTT.

V and J are TRBV14 and TRBJ1-5; weak D call: TRBD1 (5 bases). Germline V lookup: CDR1 SGHDN, CDR2 FVKESK. The CDR3 totals 13 residues. Trimming took 6 bases from V and 9 from J, leaving 15 bases between them. The CDR3 loop reads CASSIRDFGPQHF. CDR3 sequence (DNA): TGTGCCAGCAGTATCAGGGACTTTGGGCCCCAGCATTTT.